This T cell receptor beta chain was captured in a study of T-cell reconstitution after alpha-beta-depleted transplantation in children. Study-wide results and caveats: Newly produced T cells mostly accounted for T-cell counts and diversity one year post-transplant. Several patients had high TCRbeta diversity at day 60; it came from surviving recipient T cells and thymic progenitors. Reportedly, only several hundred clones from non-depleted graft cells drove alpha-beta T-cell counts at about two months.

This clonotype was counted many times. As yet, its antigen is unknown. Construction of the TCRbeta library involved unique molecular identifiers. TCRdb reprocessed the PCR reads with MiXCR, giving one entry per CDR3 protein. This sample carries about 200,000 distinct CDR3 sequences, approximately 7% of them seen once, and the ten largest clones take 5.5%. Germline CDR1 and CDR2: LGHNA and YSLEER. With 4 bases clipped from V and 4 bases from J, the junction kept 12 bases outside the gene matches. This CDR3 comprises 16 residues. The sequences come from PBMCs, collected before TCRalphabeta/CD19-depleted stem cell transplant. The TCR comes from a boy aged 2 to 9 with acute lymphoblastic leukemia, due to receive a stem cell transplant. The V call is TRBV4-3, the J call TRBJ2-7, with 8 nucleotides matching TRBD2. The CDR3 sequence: CASSRSDREGSYEQYF. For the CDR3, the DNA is TGCGCCAGCAGCCGATCCGACCGGGAGGGTTCTTACGAGCAGTACTTC.